These 9 T cell receptor beta chains share one sample of origin, sequenced in a study of identical twins. TCRdb re-derived calls from the 5' RACE reads in MiXCR, one entry per CDR3 protein. The data contain around 480,000 distinct CDR3 sequences, 14% of them singletons. The same sample was also used in a study of yellow fever vaccine responses in identical twins.

Source material: CD4+ T cells sorted from blood. The receptor set was obtained from a woman younger than 30 in good health.

This clonotype was found a few times. The V call is TRBV5-1, the J call TRBJ2-7; 7 bases are a match to TRBD2. V lost 4 bases to trimming and J lost 3 bases; unmatched junction nucleotides: 7. Germline CDR1 SGHRS, CDR2 YFSETQ. The CDR3 loop spans 14 amino acids. CDR3 sequence (DNA): TGCGCCAGCAGCATAAGCGGGATGGTCTACGAGCAGTACTTC. Amino acids: CASSISGMVYEQYF.

This clonotype has a handful of counts. The chain carries TRBV6-1 and TRBJ1-1, with TRBD1 matching over 7 bases. In germline, CDR1 is MNHNS, CDR2 SASEGT. CDR3 size: 15 residues. Germline trimming cut 6 bases from V and 4 bases from J; bases unmatched to any gene: 11. The CDR3 DNA follows: TGTGCCAGCAGATTGGACAGGACCCCTGGCACTGAAGCTTTCTTT. Translating gives CASRLDRTPGTEAFF.

The chain carries TRBV11-2 and TRBJ2-2; TRBD2 aligns across 10 bases. After removal of 6 bases from V and 4 bases from J, the junction contained 14 bases not matched to a gene. From germline, CDR1 is SGHAT and CDR2 FQNNGV. The length of the CDR3 is 18 residues. CDR3 in DNA: TGTGCCAGCAGTCTGGGGCTAGCGGGAGTCCCACCCACCGGGGAGCTGTTTTTT. Residues: CASSLGLAGVPPTGELFF.

Of note for this clonotype: Germline and junction disagree at one end, which may indicate a read error. This chain joins TRBV13 and TRBJ2-5; TRBD2 is a possible D gene (7 bases). Germline lookup yields CDR1 PRHDT and CDR2 FYEKMQ (reference sequence). This CDR3 has 14 residues. CDR3 in amino acids: CASSLGGGRKTQYF. Written as DNA, the CDR3 is TGTGCCAGCAGCCTAGGGGGGGGGCGAAAGACCCAGTACTTC.

The chain uses TRBV7-9 and TRBJ2-1; 9 positions match TRBD2. The CDR3 is 13 residues long. Germline V lookup: CDR1 SEHNR, CDR2 FQNEAQ (reference sequence). V shed 3 bases, J shed 15 bases, and the junction held 9 bases outside the gene matches. CDR3 loop: CASSFDFSGGVFF. The CDR3 region has the DNA TGTGCCAGCAGCTTTGATTTTAGCGGGGGAGTGTTCTTC. Supplemented by reference TRBV7-9 and TRBJ2-1, the full variable domain reads DTGVSQNPRHKITKRGQNVTFRCDPISEHNRLYWYRQTLGQGPEFLTYFQNEAQLEKSRLLSDRFSAERPKGSFSTLEIQRTEQGDSAMYLCASSFDFSGGVFFGPGTRLTVL.

This clonotype appeared a single time. The genes are TRBV10-3 and TRBJ2-7; D is uncertain. CDR1 is ENHRY and CDR2 is SYGVKD in the germline V gene. V shed 10 bases and J shed 3 bases, with 10 bases lying between them. This CDR3 is built from 11 residues. In DNA, the CDR3 is TGTGCCACGCAGAATGGCTACGAGCAGTACTTC. Translation gives CATQNGYEQYF.

This clonotype was counted between two and nine times. The chain joins TRBV27 to TRBJ2-3; D not certain. V shed 5 bases and J shed 4 bases, with 7 bases lying between them. The CDR3 runs 12 residues. In germline, CDR1 is MNHEY, CDR2 SMNVEV (reference sequence). The CDR3 spells CASSIGSDTQYF. In DNA form, the CDR3 reads TGTGCCAGCAGTATAGGTTCAGATACGCAGTATTTT.

This clonotype has more than one count but fewer than ten. This chain links TRBV5-1 with TRBJ1-2, with TRBD1 identical over 9 bases. The J segment lost 1 base and the V segment lost 4 bases, leaving 2 bases of the junction unmatched. The length of the CDR3 is 14 residues. Germline CDR1 SGHRS, CDR2 YFSETQ. In nucleotides, the CDR3 is TGCGCCAGCAGCGGGACAGGGCTTAACTATGGCTACACCTTC. Encoded protein: CASSGTGLNYGYTF.

This chain joins TRBV7-2 and TRBJ2-1; 8 bases align to TRBD2. The junction had 7 bases not matched to a gene; V was cut back by 3 bases and J by 9 bases. Germline lookup yields CDR1 SGHTA and CDR2 FQGNSA. The CDR3 contains 14 residues. DNA for the CDR3: TGTGCCAGCAGCTTGAGCGGGAGTAAGGGTGAGCAGTTCTTC. It specifies CASSLSGSKGEQFF.